The following is a T cell receptor beta chain sequence with its context. The antigen is undetermined. These data belong to a study of Ad26.COV2.S vaccination and SARS-CoV-2 variants. Study at large: The study gave Ad26.COV2.S intramuscularly, once or twice 56 days apart.

The sample's treatment: some 20 received Ad26.COV2.S at low or high dose, single or two shots; 5 received placebo; per-sample allocation not given. Specimen acquisition occurred on day 63 following the initial vaccine or placebo injection. Aged 18-55 years, donor was enrolled in Boston in about 2020. Here immunoSEQ multiplex PCR was the method, and the copy in TCRdb shows in-frame clones only, minus some. The sample has a few hundred thousand clones; 83% are singletons. Germline trimming cut 4 bases from V and 4 bases from J; bases unmatched to any gene: 4. This CDR3 has 14 amino acids. The germline V gene has CDR1 LGHDT and CDR2 YNNKEL (reference sequence). Study-wide findings and caveats: Vaccine recipients and placebo recipients showed similar non-spike TCR breadth. The TCR breadth and depth analyses may have understated or missed part of the total T cell responses.

The material sequenced was peripheral blood, taken in a trial of Ad26.COV2.S vaccine versus placebo. The sequence was collected from a person between 18 and 65 years old who received the Ad26.COV2.S COVID-19 vaccine or a placebo. The chain links TRBV3-1 (or the pseudogene TRBV3-2) to TRBJ1-2, with 9 bases lining up with TRBD1. The CDR3 here is CASSREGQGYGYTF. For the CDR3, the DNA is TGTGCCAGCAGCCGCGAGGGACAGGGCTATGGCTACACCTTC.